This record looks at one T cell receptor beta chain sequence and its context. Its matching antigen is unknown. The data were obtained in a study of T-cell memory formation after mild COVID-19. The study, taken as a whole, reports: Contracting clones, day 15 to 85, had balanced CD4/CD8, and later expanders favored CD4+. Mainly CM and EM harbored the contracting CD4+ clones; mainly EMRA harbored the CD8+ ones. The finding that pre-infection memory included some responding clones suggested that cross-reactive memory joined.

Sample barcodes and UMIs were carried by the TCR alpha and TCR beta cDNA libraries that 5'RACE generated with constant-segment primers. TCRdb reprocessed the 5' RACE reads via MiXCR and lists one record per CDR3 protein. The repertoire holds 400,000 or so distinct CDR3 sequences, with over 15% as singletons. The CDR3 extends over 16 amino acids. The V gene lost 1 base and the J gene lost 4 bases, with 19 bases spanning the gap. Germline V CDR1 and CDR2: DFQATT, SNEGSKA (reference sequence). The J gene is TRBJ1-1, the V gene TRBV20-1; D unclear. The TCR sequence derives from an adult woman who had mild COVID-19 (a few samples of this study predate the infection). Cell type and time point are not known. The specimen was PBMCs or a T cell subset sorted from them (not recorded which). The CDR3 loop reads CSARGPPSGAGTEAFF. The CDR3 coding sequence is TGCAGTGCTAGAGGTCCACCGTCGGGAGCCGGCACTGAAGCTTTCTTT.